The 13 T cell receptor beta chains in this list originate from one sample, sequenced in a study of OX40 agonist ivuxolimab in advanced cancers. Produced via immunoSEQ multiplex PCR; TCRdb's table is partial and in-frame only. The sample lists tens of thousands of clones; 85% to 90% were seen once. Source: CD4+ or CD8+ T cells sorted from blood, taken in a trial of the OX40 agonist ivuxolimab. These receptors all come from an adult with an advanced solid tumor such as melanoma, head and neck, liver or kidney cancer.

This sequence joins TRBV9 and TRBJ1-3, with D possibly matching TRBD1 (5 bases). The CDR3 spans 14 residues. Trimming took off 1 base at V and 4 bases at J, with 9 bases between the two ends. Germline loops: CDR1 SGDLS, CDR2 YYNGEE. The CDR3 coding sequence is TGTGCCAGCAGCGTAACAGGACAAGGAAACACCATATATTTT. As protein: CASSVTGQGNTIYF.

This chain joins TRBV2 and TRBJ2-7; D is uncertain. V shed 2 bases and J shed 2 bases, with 10 bases lying between them. Germline lookup yields CDR1 SNHLY and CDR2 FYNNEI. The CDR3 length is 14 residues. The CDR3 loop is CASSEQLGPYEQYF. CDR3 DNA: TGTGCCAGCAGTGAACAGCTCGGTCCCTACGAGCAGTACTTC.

This chain joins TRBV28 and TRBJ1-5, with 7 nucleotides matching TRBD1. The CDR3 has 15 residues. CDR1 is MDHEN, CDR2 SYDVKM, per germline. V trimming: 4 bases; J trimming: 3 bases; junction bases outside the gene matches: 6. The CDR3 nucleotides read TGTGCCAGCAGTTACCGGACAGGCACCAATCAGCCCCAGCATTTT. Translated: CASSYRTGTNQPQHF.

The chain employs TRBV6-1 and TRBJ2-7; maybe TRBD1 (5 bases). Germline CDR1 and CDR2: MNHNS and SASEGT. The length of the CDR3 is 15 residues. With 7 bases removed from V and 5 bases from J, the gap between germline ends came to 21 bases. The CDR3 coding sequence is TGTGCCAGCACCCCCCGACAGAGTGGTTCCGACGAGCAGTACTTC. Protein product: CASTPRQSGSDEQYF.

V gene TRBV29-1 combines with J gene TRBJ2-5, with 10 positions matching TRBD1. Germline V gives CDR1 SQVTM, CDR2 ANQGSEA. Trimming cost V 4 bases and J 4 bases; bases outside gene matches: 3. The CDR3 runs to 13 residues. As DNA, the CDR3 is TGCAGCGTTGGACAGGGGGCCGGAGAGACCCAGTACTTC. It specifies CSVGQGAGETQYF.

The V and J genes are TRBV7-3 and TRBJ2-1; 7 positions agree with TRBD1. The length of the CDR3 is 18 residues. CDR1 and CDR2 from the germline V gene are SGHTA and FQGTGA. J was trimmed by 6 bases and V by 5 bases; bases with no gene match: 19. CDR3 in amino acids: CASSERTYQGGAGNEQFF. CDR3 nucleotides: TGTGCCAGCAGCGAACGGACCTATCAAGGGGGCGCCGGCAATGAGCAGTTCTTC. Variable domain in full (rest from reference TRBV7-3 and TRBJ2-1): GAGVSQTPSNKVTEKGKYVELRCDPISGHTALYWYRQSLGQGPEFLIYFQGTGAADDSGLPNDRFFAVRPEGSVSTLKIQRTERGDSAVYLCASSERTYQGGAGNEQFFGPGTRLTVL.

The genes are TRBV6-6 and TRBJ2-2; 11 bases line up with TRBD2. Germline V gives CDR1 MNHNY, CDR2 SVGAGI (reference sequence). The CDR3 has 16 amino acids. J lost 4 bases, V lost 2 bases, and 3 bases had no gene match. The CDR3 region is CASSYVAGGPTGELFF. The CDR3 DNA reads TGTGCCAGCAGTTACGTAGCGGGAGGGCCCACCGGGGAGCTGTTTTTT.

The chain has TRBV10-3 and TRBJ2-7; D perhaps matches TRBD2 (6 bases). V was trimmed by 10 bases and J by 3 bases, leaving 16 bases between them. The CDR3 runs 13 residues. Germline V CDR1 and CDR2: ENHRY, SYGVKD. CDR3 bases: TGTGCCACTGGAGCCGGGAGCTTCTACGAGCAGTACTTC. It is translated as CATGAGSFYEQYF.

CDR3 DNA sequence: TGCGCCAGCAGCTTGGGAGGAACAGGGGGCTCTGGAAACACCATATATTTT. Its protein is CASSLGGTGGSGNTIYF. This chain links TRBV5-1 with TRBJ1-3; TRBD1 agrees at 8 bases. Trimming at V came to 0 bases and at J to 0 bases, leaving 5 bases not matched to a gene. The germline CDR1 and CDR2 sequences are SGHRS and YFSETQ. CDR3 length equals 17 residues.

The chain recombines TRBV9 with TRBJ1-3; D is undetermined. Per the germline V gene, CDR1 is SGDLS and CDR2 is YYNGEE. Trimming stripped 0 bases from V and 0 bases from J, with 7 bases between. CDR3 length equals 15 residues. This CDR3 reads CASSVAGYSGNTIYF. The DNA for the CDR3 is TGTGCCAGCAGCGTAGCAGGATACTCTGGAAACACCATATATTTT.

The chain has TRBV5-1 and TRBJ2-7; D is undetermined. Germline-derived CDR1 and CDR2 are SGHRS and YFSETQ. The V and J ends lost 3 bases and 3 bases respectively, with 7 bases between them. CDR3 length equals 12 residues. The CDR3 DNA reads as TGCGCCAGCAGCTCGGAGCGCTACGAGCAGTACTTC. It yields the protein CASSSERYEQYF.

This chain links TRBV9 with TRBJ1-2; D is unresolved. The V end lost 0 bases, the J end lost 5 bases, and 5 bases lay between the germline ends. Germline loops: CDR1 SGDLS, CDR2 YYNGEE. This CDR3 comprises 12 residues. CDR3 in DNA: TGTGCCAGCAGCGTAGAAGGGTATGGCTACACCTTC. It is translated as CASSVEGYGYTF.

The chain employs TRBV20-1 and TRBJ2-5, with no clear D. CDR1 is DFQATT and CDR2 is SNEGSKA in the germline V gene (reference sequence). CDR3 length equals 10 residues. Deletions cut 6 bases from V and 5 bases from J, with 7 bases between. CDR3 coding DNA: TGCAGTGCGGGTCTGGAGACCCAGTACTTC. Protein product: CSAGLETQYF.